This TCR beta chain was sequenced during a study of OX40 agonist ivuxolimab in advanced cancers. Findings of the study overall: Expanded peripheral T cell antigen specificity was not determined.

Autoimmune disease history or systemic immunosuppression led to patient exclusion. On this clone: The antigen remains undetermined.

CDR1 and CDR2 (germline): GTSNPN, SVGIG (reference sequence). CDR3 size: 11 residues. The germline V and J ends were trimmed by 2 bases and 4 bases, with 5 bases remaining between them. Libraries were prepared by immunoSEQ multiplex PCR; TCRdb keeps only in-frame clonotypes and omits some of them. Of 21,000 or so clones listed, 86% were seen once; the top ten hold around a fifth. This chain joins TRBV30 and TRBJ1-1, with no clear D. The input for sequencing was CD4+ or CD8+ T cells sorted from blood, taken in a trial of the OX40 agonist ivuxolimab. This receptor was taken from an adult with an advanced solid tumor such as melanoma, head and neck, liver or kidney cancer. The CDR3 DNA reads as TGTGCCTGGAGTTGGGGCACTGAAGCTTTCTTT. Its translation is CAWSWGTEAFF. Using reference TRBV30 and TRBJ1-1 for the parts outside the CDR3, the full variable domain is SQTIHQWPATLVQPVGSPLSLECTVEGTSNPNLYWYRQAAGRGLQLLFYSVGIGQISSEVPQNLSASRPQDRQFILSSKKLLLSDSGFYLCAWSWGTEAFFGQGTRLTVV.